The rows below give T cell receptor beta chains drawn from one sample of a study of OX40 agonist ivuxolimab in advanced cancers. TCRdb's table, derived via immunoSEQ multiplex PCR, lists solely in-frame clones and lacks some. The data show around 49,000 clones, over 75% seen once. The source material was CD4+ or CD8+ T cells sorted from blood, sampled in a trial of the OX40 agonist ivuxolimab. The receptor source for this set is an adult with an advanced solid tumor such as melanoma, head and neck, liver or kidney cancer. Each CDR3 is given without its conserved first and last residue.

>TRBV18|TRBJ2-2
ASSPLTGTATGELF
>TRBV18|TRBJ2-7
ASSPDGWGAYEQY
>TRBV29-1|TRBJ1-2
SAGDRVVMGYT
>TRBV5-4|TRBJ1-2
ASSLAQGFGYT
>TRBV7-7|TRBJ2-1
ASSAGTINEQF
>TRBV5-1|TRBJ2-7
ASSFTSDYEQY
>TRBV9|TRBJ2-7
ASSVGQSYEQY
>TRBV11-2|TRBJ2-3
ASSPGADTQY
>TRBV19|TRBJ2-7
ASSSLGTGIYEQY
>TRBV9|TRBJ2-5
ASSVDIAETQY
>TRBV6-9|TRBJ1-4
ASSYRVWVTNEKLF
>TRBV19|TRBJ1-1
ASSYSLNTEAF
>TRBV21-1|TRBJ2-6
ASSSCGTDFSGANVLT
>TRBV27|TRBJ2-7
ASSYGPIGYEQY
>TRBV6-1|TRBJ2-7
ASSDEWTSGRTEQY
>TRBV29-1|TRBJ2-1
SVGLAGDGEQF
>TRBV11-2|TRBJ2-7
ASSISTKQY
>TRBV2|TRBJ2-5
ASLSYLAGETQY